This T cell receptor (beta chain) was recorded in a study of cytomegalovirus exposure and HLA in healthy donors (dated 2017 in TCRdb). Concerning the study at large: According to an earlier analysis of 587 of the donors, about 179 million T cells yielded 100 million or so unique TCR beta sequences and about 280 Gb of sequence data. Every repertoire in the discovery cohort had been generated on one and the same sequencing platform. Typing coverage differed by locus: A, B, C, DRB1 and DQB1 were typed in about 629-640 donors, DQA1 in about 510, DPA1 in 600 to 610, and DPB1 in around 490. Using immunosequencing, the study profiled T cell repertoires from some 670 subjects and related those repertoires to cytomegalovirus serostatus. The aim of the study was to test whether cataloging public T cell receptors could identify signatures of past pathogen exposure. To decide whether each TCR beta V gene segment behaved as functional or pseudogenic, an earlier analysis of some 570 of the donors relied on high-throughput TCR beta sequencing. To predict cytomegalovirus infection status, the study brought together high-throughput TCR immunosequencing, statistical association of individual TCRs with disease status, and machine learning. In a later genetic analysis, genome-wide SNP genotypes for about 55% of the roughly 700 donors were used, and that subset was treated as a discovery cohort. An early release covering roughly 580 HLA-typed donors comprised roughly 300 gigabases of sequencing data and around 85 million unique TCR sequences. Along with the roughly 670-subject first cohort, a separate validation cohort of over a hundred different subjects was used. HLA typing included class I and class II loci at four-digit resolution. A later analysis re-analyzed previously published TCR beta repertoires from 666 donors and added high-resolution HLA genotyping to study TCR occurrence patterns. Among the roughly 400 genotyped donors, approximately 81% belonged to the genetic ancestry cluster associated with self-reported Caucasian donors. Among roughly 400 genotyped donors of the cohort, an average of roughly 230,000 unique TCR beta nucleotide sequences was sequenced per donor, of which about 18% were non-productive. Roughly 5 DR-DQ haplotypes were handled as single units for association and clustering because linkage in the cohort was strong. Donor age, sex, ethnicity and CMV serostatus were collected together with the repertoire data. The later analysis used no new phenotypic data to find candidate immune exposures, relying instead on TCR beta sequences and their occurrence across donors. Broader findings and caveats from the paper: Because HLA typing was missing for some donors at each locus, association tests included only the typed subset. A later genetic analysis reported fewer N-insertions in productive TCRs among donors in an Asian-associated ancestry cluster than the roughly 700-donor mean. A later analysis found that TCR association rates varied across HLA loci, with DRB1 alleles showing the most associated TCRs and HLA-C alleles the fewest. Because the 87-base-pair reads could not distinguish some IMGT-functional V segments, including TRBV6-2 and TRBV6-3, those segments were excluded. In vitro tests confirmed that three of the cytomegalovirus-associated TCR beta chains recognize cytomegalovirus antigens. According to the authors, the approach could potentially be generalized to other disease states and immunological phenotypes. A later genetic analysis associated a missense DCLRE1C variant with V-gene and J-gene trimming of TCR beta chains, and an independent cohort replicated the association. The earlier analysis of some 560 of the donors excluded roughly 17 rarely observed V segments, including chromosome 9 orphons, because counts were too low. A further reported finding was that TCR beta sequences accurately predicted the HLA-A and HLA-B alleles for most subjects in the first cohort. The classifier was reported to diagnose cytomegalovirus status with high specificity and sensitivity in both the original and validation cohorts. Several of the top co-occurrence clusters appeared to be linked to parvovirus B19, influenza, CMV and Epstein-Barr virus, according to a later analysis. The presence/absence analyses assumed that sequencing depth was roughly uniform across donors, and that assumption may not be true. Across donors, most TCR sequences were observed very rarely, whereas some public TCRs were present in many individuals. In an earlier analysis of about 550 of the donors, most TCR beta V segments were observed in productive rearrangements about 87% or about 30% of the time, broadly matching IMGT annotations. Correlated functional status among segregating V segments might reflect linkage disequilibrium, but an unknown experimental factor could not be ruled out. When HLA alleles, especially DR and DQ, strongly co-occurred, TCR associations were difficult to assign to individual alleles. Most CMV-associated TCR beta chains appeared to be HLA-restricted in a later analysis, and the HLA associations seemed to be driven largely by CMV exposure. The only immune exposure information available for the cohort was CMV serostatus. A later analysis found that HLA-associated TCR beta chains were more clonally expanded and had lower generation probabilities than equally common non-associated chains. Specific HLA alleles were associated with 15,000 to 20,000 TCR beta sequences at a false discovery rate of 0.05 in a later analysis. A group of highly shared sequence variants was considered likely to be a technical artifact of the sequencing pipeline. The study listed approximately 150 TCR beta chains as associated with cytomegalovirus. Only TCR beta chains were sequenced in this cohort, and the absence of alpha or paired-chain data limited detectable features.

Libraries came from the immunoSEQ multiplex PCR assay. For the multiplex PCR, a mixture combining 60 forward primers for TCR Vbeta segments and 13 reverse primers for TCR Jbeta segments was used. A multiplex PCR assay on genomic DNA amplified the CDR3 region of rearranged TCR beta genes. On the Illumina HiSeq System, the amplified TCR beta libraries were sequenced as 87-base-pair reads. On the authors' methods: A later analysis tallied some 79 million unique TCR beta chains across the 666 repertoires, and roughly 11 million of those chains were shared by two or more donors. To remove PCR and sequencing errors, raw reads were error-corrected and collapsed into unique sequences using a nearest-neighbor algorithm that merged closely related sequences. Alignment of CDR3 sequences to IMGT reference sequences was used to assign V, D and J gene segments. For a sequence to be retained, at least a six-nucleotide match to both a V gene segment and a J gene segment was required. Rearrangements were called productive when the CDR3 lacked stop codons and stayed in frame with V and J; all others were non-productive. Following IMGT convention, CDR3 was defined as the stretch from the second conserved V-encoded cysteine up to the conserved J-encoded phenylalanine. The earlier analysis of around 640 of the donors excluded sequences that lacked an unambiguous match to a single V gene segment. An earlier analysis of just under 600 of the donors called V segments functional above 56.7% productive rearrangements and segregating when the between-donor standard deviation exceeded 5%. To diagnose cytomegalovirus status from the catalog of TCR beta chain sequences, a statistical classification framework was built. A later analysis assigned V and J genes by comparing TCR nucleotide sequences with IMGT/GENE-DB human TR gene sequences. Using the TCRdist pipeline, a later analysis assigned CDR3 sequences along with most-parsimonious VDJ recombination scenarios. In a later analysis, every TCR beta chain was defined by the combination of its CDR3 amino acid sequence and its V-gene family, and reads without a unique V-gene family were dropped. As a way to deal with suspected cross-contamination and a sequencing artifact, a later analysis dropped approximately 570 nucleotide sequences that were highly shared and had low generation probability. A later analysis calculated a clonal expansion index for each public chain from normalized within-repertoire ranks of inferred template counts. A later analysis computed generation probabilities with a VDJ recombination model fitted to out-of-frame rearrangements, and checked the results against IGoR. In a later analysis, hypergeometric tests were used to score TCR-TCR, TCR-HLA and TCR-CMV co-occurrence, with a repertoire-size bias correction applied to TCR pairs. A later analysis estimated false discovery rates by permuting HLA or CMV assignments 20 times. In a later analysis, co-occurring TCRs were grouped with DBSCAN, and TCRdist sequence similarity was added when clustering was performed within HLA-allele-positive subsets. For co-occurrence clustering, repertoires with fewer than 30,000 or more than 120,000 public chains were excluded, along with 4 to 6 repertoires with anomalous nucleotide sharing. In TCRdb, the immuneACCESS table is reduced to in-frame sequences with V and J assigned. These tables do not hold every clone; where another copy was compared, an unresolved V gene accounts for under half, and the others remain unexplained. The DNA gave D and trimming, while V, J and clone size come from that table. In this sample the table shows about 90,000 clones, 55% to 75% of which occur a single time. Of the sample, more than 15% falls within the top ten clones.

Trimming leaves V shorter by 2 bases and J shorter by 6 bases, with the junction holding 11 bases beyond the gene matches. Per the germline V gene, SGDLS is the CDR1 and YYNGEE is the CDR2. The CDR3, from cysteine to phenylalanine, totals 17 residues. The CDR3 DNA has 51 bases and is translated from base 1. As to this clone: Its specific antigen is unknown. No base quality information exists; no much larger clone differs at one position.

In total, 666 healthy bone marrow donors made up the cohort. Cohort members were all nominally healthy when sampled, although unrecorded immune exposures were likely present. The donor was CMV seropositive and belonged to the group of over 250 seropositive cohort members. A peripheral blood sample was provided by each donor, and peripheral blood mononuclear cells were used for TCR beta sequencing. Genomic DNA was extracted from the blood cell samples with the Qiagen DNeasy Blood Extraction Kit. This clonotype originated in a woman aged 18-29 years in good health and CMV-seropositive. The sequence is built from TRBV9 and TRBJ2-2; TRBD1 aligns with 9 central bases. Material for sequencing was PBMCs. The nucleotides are TGTGCCAGCAGCGTCATTCCGCTGGACAGGGGACCCGGGGAGCTGTTTTTT. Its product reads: CASSVIPLDRGPGELFF. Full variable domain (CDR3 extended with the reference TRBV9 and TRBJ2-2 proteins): DSGVTQTPKHLITATGQRVTLRCSPRSGDLSVYWYQQSLDQGLQFLIQYYNGEERAKGNILERFSAQQFPDLHSELNLSSLELGDSALYFCASSVIPLDRGPGELFFGEGSRLTVL.